The rows below give T cell receptor beta chains drawn from one sample of a study of cytomegalovirus exposure and HLA in healthy donors. Repertoires were generated with immunoSEQ multiplex PCR, while TCRdb's copy carries only in-frame clones and drops some. This sample carries more than 200,000 clones, nearly 80% of them seen once, and the ten largest clones take less than 2%. Input material: PBMCs. These receptors came from a male donor in good health and CMV-seronegative. Both conserved end residues are part of each CDR3. The order of the fields is clone size, D gene, V gene, J gene, CDR3 protein, CDR3 DNA. D genes are given only for firm matches. Clone size, where shown, is once, few, many, or a class for clones that have expanded.

.,TRBD1,TRBV7-9,TRBJ2-3,CASADRGADTQYF,TGTGCCAGCGCGGACAGGGGGGCAGATACGCAGTATTTT
.,TRBD1,TRBV28,TRBJ2-1,CASSRTGGLDNEQFF,TGTGCCAGCAGTCGCACAGGGGGCTTGGACAATGAGCAGTTCTTC
.,.,TRBV5-5,TRBJ1-1,CASSFPLTGRNTEAFF,TGTGCCAGCAGCTTTCCTCTGACAGGACGGAACACTGAAGCTTTCTTT
.,TRBD1,TRBV7-3,TRBJ2-7,CASSYSGQGYEQYF,TGTGCCAGCAGCTATTCGGGACAGGGGTACGAGCAGTACTTC
.,TRBD2,TRBV7-3,TRBJ2-2,CAGSLSGLAGGSGELFF,TGTGCCGGCAGCTTATCCGGACTAGCGGGAGGGAGCGGGGAGCTGTTTTTT
.,.,TRBV19,TRBJ1-5,CASSISGQGRTNSNQPQHF,TGTGCCAGTAGTATAAGTGGCCAGGGCAGAACCAATAGCAATCAGCCCCAGCATTTT
.,.,TRBV6-5,TRBJ2-7,CASSPRLVYEQYF,TGTGCCAGCAGTCCCCGACTAGTTTACGAGCAGTACTTC
.,TRBD1,TRBV28,TRBJ2-7,CASSPIFTGAYEQYF,TGTGCCAGCAGTCCCATCTTTACAGGGGCCTACGAGCAGTACTTC
.,TRBD2,TRBV27,TRBJ2-1,CASMSGGAYNEQFF,TGTGCCAGCATGTCCGGGGGGGCCTACAATGAGCAGTTCTTC
.,TRBD2,TRBV10-3,TRBJ2-1,CAISDTSGGAEQFF,TGTGCCATCAGTGACACTAGCGGGGGGGCCGAGCAGTTCTTC
once,TRBD1,TRBV6-1,TRBJ1-2,CASQGALLIYGYTF,TGTGCCAGCCAGGGGGCCCTACTGATTTATGGCTACACCTTC
.,TRBD1,TRBV6-6,TRBJ1-3,CASNQRTGRSGNTIYF,TGTGCCAGCAACCAAAGGACAGGACGCTCTGGAAACACCATATATTTT
.,.,TRBV28,TRBJ1-2,CASSVSPWRNYGYTF,TGTGCCAGCAGTGTCAGCCCCTGGAGGAACTATGGCTACACCTTC
.,.,TRBV9,TRBJ1-4,CASSVVLEGRSNEKLFF,TGTGCCAGCAGCGTAGTTTTGGAGGGGCGCTCTAATGAAAAACTGTTTTTT
.,.,TRBV30,TRBJ2-3,CAWSVGGAREDTQYF,TGTGCCTGGAGTGTAGGAGGGGCGCGAGAAGATACGCAGTATTTT
.,.,TRBV30,TRBJ1-5,CAWSVGARGNQPQHF,TGTGCCTGGAGTGTAGGGGCTCGGGGCAATCAGCCCCAGCATTTT
.,TRBD2,TRBV14,TRBJ2-2,CASSQVPGLAGGTTNTGELFF,TGTGCCAGCAGCCAAGTTCCCGGACTAGCGGGAGGCACCACGAACACCGGGGAGCTGTTTTTT
.,TRBD2,TRBV15,TRBJ2-7,CATSSSNLLLAEGYEQYF,TGTGCCACCAGCAGTTCGAATCTTCTACTAGCGGAAGGCTACGAGCAGTACTTC
.,.,TRBV15,TRBJ2-7,CATSRERGFNYEQYF,TGTGCCACCAGCAGAGAAAGGGGGTTCAACTACGAGCAGTACTTC
.,TRBD2,TRBV29-1,TRBJ2-5,CSGGGAGLETQYF,TGCAGCGGGGGGGGAGCGGGGCTAGAGACCCAGTACTTC
.,TRBD1,TRBV7-9,TRBJ1-2,CASRRTGANYGYTF,TGTGCCAGCAGACGGACAGGCGCCAACTATGGCTACACCTTC
.,TRBD1,TRBV27,TRBJ1-1,CASTLTLRDRRRKREAFF,TGTGCCAGCACCCTCACCCTCCGGGACAGGAGGCGAAAGAGAGAAGCTTTCTTT
.,.,TRBV15,TRBJ1-3,CATSRDRGTGNTIYF,TGTGCCACCAGCAGAGATCGCGGGACGGGAAACACCATATATTTT
.,TRBD2,TRBV2,TRBJ2-5,CAGRGTSGEQETQYF,TGTGCCGGAAGGGGGACTAGCGGGGAGCAAGAGACCCAGTACTTC
.,TRBD1,TRBV5-4,TRBJ1-4,CASSFYWDRGEKLFF,TGTGCCAGCAGCTTCTACTGGGACAGGGGTGAAAAACTGTTTTTT
.,.,TRBV9,TRBJ1-1,CASSVADGRLNTEAFF,TGTGCCAGCAGCGTAGCGGACGGGAGATTGAACACTGAAGCTTTCTTT
.,.,TRBV27,TRBJ1-4,CASSLSSGVEKLFF,TGTGCCAGCAGTTTATCAAGCGGGGTTGAAAAACTGTTTTTT